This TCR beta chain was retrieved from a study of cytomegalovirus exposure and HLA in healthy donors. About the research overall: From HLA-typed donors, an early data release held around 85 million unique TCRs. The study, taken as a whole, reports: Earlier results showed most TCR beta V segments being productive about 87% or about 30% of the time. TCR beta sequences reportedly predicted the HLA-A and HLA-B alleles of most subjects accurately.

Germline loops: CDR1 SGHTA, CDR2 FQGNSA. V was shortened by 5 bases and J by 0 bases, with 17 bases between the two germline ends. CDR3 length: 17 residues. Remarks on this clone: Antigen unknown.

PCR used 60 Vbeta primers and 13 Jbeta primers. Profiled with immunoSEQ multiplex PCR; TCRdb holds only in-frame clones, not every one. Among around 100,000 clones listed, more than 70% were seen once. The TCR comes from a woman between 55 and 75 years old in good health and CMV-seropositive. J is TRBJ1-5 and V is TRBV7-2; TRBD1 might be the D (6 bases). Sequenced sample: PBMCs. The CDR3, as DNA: TGTGCCAGCAGCGTTACCGGGACACCTGATAGCAATCAGCCCCAGCATTTT. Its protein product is CASSVTGTPDSNQPQHF.